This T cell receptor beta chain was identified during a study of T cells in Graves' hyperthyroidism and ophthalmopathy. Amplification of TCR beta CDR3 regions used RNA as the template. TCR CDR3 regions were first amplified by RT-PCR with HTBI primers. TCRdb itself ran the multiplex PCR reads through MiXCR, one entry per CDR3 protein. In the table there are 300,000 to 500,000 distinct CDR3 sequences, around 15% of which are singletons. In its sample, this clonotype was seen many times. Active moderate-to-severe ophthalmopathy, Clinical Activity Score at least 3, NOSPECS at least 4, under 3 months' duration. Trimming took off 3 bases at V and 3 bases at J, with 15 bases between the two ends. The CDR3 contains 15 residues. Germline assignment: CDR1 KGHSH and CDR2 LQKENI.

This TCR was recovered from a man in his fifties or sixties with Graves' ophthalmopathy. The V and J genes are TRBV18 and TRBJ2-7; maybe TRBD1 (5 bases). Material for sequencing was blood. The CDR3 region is CASSPQKDTHYEQYF. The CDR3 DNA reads TGTGCCAGCTCACCGCAAAAGGACACTCACTACGAGCAGTACTTC.